This T cell receptor (beta chain) was sequenced in a study of shared clonotypes between healthy human individuals. Approximately 90 million PBMCs went into genomic DNA for unsorted samples. Per the germline V gene, CDR1 is SGHRS and CDR2 is YFSETQ. The CDR3 sequence is 15 residues long. The V and J ends lost 0 bases and 1 base respectively, with 11 bases between them. Note on this clone: Its antigen is undetermined.

TCRdb's copy holds only in-frame clones and misses some; the assay was immunoSEQ multiplex PCR. The data hold some 500,000 clones, with roughly 78% observed a single time. Study-level findings and limits: The sole specimen, blood, was sampled, and tissue repertoires likely differ. Sequencing depth was expected to influence donor clonotype sharing.

This sequence joins TRBV5-1 and TRBJ2-7, with a weak D call TRBD1 (5 bases). The sample was PBMCs. The sequence was collected from a woman aged 35 to 49 in good health. Some clones in this sample may be carry-over from other donors' samples. The CDR3 protein is CASSLVIGESYEQYF. CDR3 in DNA: TGCGCCAGCAGCTTGGTAATAGGGGAATCCTACGAGCAGTACTTC.